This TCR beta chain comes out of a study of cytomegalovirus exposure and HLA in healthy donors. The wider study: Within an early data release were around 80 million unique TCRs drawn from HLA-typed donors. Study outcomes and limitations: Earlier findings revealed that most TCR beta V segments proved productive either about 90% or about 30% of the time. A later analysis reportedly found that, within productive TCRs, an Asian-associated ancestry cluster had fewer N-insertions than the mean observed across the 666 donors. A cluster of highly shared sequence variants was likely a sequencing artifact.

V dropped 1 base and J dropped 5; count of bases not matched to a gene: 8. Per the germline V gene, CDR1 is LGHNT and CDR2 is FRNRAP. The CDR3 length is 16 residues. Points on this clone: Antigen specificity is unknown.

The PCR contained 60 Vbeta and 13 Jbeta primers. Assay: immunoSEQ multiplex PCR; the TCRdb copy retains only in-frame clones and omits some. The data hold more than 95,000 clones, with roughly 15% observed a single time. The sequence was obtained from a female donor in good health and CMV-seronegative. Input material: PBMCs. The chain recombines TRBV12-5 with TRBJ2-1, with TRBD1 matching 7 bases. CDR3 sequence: CASGLAPTGTDNEQFF. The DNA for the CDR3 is TGTGCTAGTGGTTTGGCACCAACCGGGACAGACAATGAGCAGTTCTTC.